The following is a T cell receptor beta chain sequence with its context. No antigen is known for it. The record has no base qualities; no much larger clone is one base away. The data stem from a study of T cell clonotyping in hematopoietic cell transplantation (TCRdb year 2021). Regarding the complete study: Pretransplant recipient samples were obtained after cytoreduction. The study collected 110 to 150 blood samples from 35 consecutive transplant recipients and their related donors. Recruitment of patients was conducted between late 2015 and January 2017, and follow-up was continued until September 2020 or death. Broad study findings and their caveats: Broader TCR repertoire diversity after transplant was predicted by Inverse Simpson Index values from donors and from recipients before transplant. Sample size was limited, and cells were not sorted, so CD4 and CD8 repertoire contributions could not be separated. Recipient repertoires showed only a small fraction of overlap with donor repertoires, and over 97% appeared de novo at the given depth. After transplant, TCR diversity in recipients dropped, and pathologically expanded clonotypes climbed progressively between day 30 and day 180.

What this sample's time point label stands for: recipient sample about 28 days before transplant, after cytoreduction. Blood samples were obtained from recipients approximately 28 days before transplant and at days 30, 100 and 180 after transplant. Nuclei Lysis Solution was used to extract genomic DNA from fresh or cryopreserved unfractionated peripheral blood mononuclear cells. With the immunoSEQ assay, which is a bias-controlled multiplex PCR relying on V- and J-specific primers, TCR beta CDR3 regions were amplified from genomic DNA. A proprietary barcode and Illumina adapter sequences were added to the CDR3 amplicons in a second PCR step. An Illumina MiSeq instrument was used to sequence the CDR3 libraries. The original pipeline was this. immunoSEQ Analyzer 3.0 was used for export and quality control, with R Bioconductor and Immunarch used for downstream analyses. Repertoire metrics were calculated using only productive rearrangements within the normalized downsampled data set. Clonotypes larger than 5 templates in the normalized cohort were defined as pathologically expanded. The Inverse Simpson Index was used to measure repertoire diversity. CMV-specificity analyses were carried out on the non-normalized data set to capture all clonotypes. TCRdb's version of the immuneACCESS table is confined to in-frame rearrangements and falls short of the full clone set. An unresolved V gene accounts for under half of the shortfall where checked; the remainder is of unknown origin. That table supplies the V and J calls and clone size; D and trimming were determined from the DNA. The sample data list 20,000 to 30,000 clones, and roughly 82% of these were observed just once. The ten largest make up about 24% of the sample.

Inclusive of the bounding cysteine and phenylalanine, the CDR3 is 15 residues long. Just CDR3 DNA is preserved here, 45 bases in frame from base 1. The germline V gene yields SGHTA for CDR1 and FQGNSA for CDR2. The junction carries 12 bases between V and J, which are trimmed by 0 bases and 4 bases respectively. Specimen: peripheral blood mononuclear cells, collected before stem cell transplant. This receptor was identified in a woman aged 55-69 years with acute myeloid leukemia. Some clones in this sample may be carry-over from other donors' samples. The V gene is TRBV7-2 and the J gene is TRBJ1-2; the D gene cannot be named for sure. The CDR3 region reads CASSLAPGLAYGYTF. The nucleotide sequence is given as TGTGCCAGCAGCTTAGCGCCGGGGTTGGCCTATGGCTACACCTTC.